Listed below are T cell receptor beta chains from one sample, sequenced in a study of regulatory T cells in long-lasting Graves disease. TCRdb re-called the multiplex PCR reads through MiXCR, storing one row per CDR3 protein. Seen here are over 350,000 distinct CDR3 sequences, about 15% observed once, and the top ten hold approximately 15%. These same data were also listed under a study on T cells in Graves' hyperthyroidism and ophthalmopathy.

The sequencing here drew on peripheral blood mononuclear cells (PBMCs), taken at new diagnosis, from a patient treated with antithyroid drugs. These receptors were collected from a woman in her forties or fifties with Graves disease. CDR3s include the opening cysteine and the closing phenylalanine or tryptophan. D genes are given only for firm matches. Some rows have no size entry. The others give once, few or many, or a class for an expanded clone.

CDR3 protein: CASSPSSETYEQYF
CDR3 DNA: TGTGCCAGCAGCCCCTCCAGCGAAACCTACGAGCAGTACTTC
V gene: TRBV7-9
J gene: TRBJ2-7
D gene: .
clone size: many

CDR3 protein: CASSWDAMGETQYF
CDR3 DNA: TGCGCCAGCAGCTGGGATGCTATGGGGGAGACCCAGTACTTC
V gene: TRBV5-1
J gene: TRBJ2-5
D gene: .
clone size: .

CDR3 protein: CASSFYSLDEQFF
CDR3 DNA: TGCGCCAGCAGCTTCTATTCGTTGGATGAGCAGTTCTTC
V gene: TRBV5-1
J gene: TRBJ2-1
D gene: .
clone size: .

CDR3 protein: CASGILAGGLADTQYF
CDR3 DNA: TGTGCCAGCGGGATCCTAGCGGGAGGTCTTGCAGATACGCAGTATTTT
V gene: TRBV28
J gene: TRBJ2-3
D gene: TRBD2
clone size: many

CDR3 protein: CASSDVRQRQYF
CDR3 DNA: TGTGCCAGCAGTGATGTCAGGCAACGGCAGTACTTC
V gene: TRBV2
J gene: TRBJ2-7
D gene: .
clone size: many

CDR3 protein: CASSSETSDGYEQYF
CDR3 DNA: TGCGCCAGCAGCTCTGAAACCAGTGACGGTTACGAGCAGTACTTC
V gene: TRBV5-1
J gene: TRBJ2-7
D gene: .
clone size: .

CDR3 protein: CASSRQGSIEAFF
CDR3 DNA: TGTGCCAGCAGTCGACAGGGCTCTATTGAAGCTTTCTTT
V gene: TRBV2
J gene: TRBJ1-1
D gene: TRBD1
clone size: many

CDR3 protein: CASSLGVGRELFF
CDR3 DNA: TGCGCCAGCAGCTTGGGTGTGGGCCGGGAGCTGTTTTTT
V gene: TRBV5-1
J gene: TRBJ2-2
D gene: .
clone size: many

CDR3 protein: CASSLAGSGFQGAKNIQYF
CDR3 DNA: TGTGCCAGCAGCCTCGCTGGTAGCGGGTTTCAAGGAGCCAAAAACATTCAGTACTTC
V gene: TRBV6-2/TRBV6-3
J gene: TRBJ2-4
D gene: TRBD2
clone size: few

CDR3 protein: CASSLLGPAIQETQYF
CDR3 DNA: TGCGCCAGCAGCTTGCTGGGACCGGCAATTCAAGAGACCCAGTACTTC
V gene: TRBV5-1
J gene: TRBJ2-5
D gene: .
clone size: few

CDR3 protein: CASSLQSGTGELFF
CDR3 DNA: TGCGCCAGCAGCTTGCAGTCAGGGACCGGGGAGCTGTTTTTT
V gene: TRBV5-1
J gene: TRBJ2-2
D gene: .
clone size: many

CDR3 protein: CASSYRDSTDTQYF
CDR3 DNA: TGTGCCAGCAGTTACCGGGATAGCACAGATACGCAGTATTTT
V gene: TRBV6-5
J gene: TRBJ2-3
D gene: .
clone size: many

CDR3 protein: CASSLRSHNEQFF
CDR3 DNA: TGTGCCAGCAGTCTTCGAAGTCACAATGAGCAGTTCTTC
V gene: TRBV13
J gene: TRBJ2-1
D gene: .
clone size: many

CDR3 protein: CASSLAGDYTEAFF
CDR3 DNA: TGTGCCAGCAGCTTGGCGGGGGACTACACTGAAGCTTTCTTT
V gene: TRBV5-4
J gene: TRBJ1-1
D gene: .
clone size: .

CDR3 protein: CSAKPRAGAEKLSF
CDR3 DNA: TGCAGTGCTAAGCCGCGGGCGGGGGCTGAAAAACTGTCTTTT
V gene: TRBV20-1
J gene: TRBJ1-4
D gene: .
clone size: few

CDR3 protein: CSAPGLAGDETQYF
CDR3 DNA: TGCAGTGCTCCGGGACTAGCGGGAGACGAGACCCAGTACTTC
V gene: TRBV20-1
J gene: TRBJ2-5
D gene: TRBD2
clone size: many

CDR3 protein: CASRPKGRTYEQYF
CDR3 DNA: TGTGCCAGCAGGCCGAAAGGTAGGACCTACGAGCAGTACTTC
V gene: TRBV13
J gene: TRBJ2-7
D gene: .
clone size: many

CDR3 protein: CASSTGTSTDTQYF
CDR3 DNA: TGTGCCAGCAGCACCGGGACTAGCACAGATACGCAGTATTTT
V gene: TRBV7-3
J gene: TRBJ2-3
D gene: .
clone size: many

CDR3 protein: CASGRNEQFF
CDR3 DNA: TGTGCCAGCGGGAGAAATGAGCAGTTCTTC
V gene: TRBV28
J gene: TRBJ2-1
D gene: .
clone size: many

CDR3 protein: CASSDPAGGRPDTQYF
CDR3 DNA: TGCGCCAGCAGTGACCCCGCCGGGGGCAGGCCAGATACGCAGTATTTT
V gene: TRBV10-1
J gene: TRBJ2-3
D gene: .
clone size: .

CDR3 protein: CASSVGGADYEQYF
CDR3 DNA: TGTGCCAGCAGCGTAGGCGGGGCTGATTACGAGCAGTACTTC
V gene: TRBV9
J gene: TRBJ2-7
D gene: .
clone size: .

CDR3 protein: CASTPKGGGGTEAFF
CDR3 DNA: TGCGCCAGCACCCCCAAGGGCGGGGGAGGCACTGAAGCTTTCTTT
V gene: TRBV4-1
J gene: TRBJ1-1
D gene: .
clone size: many

CDR3 protein: CASSPLWTGDSPYF
CDR3 DNA: TGTGCCAGCAGCCCCCTGTGGACAGGGGACTCACCGTACTTC
V gene: TRBV7-9
J gene: TRBJ2-5
D gene: TRBD1
clone size: few

CDR3 protein: CASSVAPGTYEQYF
CDR3 DNA: TGTGCCAGCAGCGTAGCCCCGGGAACCTACGAGCAGTACTTC
V gene: TRBV9
J gene: TRBJ2-7
D gene: .
clone size: few

CDR3 protein: CSARDLAGDEQFF
CDR3 DNA: TGCAGTGCTAGAGATTTAGCGGGGGATGAGCAGTTCTTC
V gene: TRBV20-1
J gene: TRBJ2-1
D gene: TRBD2
clone size: many

CDR3 protein: CASSQDHGWSTEAFF
CDR3 DNA: TGCGCCAGCAGCCAAGATCACGGGTGGTCTACTGAAGCTTTCTTT
V gene: TRBV4-1
J gene: TRBJ1-1
D gene: .
clone size: few

CDR3 protein: CAISEFTSGSYNEQFF
CDR3 DNA: TGTGCCATCAGTGAGTTCACTAGCGGCTCCTACAATGAGCAGTTCTTC
V gene: TRBV10-3
J gene: TRBJ2-1
D gene: TRBD2
clone size: many

CDR3 protein: CSASPGLAGAPYF
CDR3 DNA: TGCAGCGCCTCGCCGGGACTAGCGGGAGCCCCGTACTTC
V gene: TRBV29-1
J gene: TRBJ2-7
D gene: TRBD2
clone size: .

CDR3 protein: CASRRGNGANVLTF
CDR3 DNA: TGTGCCAGCAGGAGGGGGAATGGGGCCAACGTCCTGACTTTC
V gene: TRBV12-3/TRBV12-4
J gene: TRBJ2-6
D gene: .
clone size: few

CDR3 protein: CASSLDGGLRQETQYF
CDR3 DNA: TGCGCCAGCAGCTTGGATGGGGGCTTGCGCCAAGAGACCCAGTACTTC
V gene: TRBV5-1
J gene: TRBJ2-5
D gene: .
clone size: few

CDR3 protein: CASSPVPPEGELFF
CDR3 DNA: TGTGCCAGCAGTCCGGTTCCCCCGGAGGGGGAGCTGTTTTTT
V gene: TRBV6-1
J gene: TRBJ2-2
D gene: .
clone size: .

CDR3 protein: CASTNYGTGVGQETQYF
CDR3 DNA: TGTGCCAGCACCAACTACGGGACAGGGGTGGGCCAAGAGACCCAGTACTTC
V gene: TRBV28
J gene: TRBJ2-5
D gene: TRBD1
clone size: .

CDR3 protein: CASSFKGTKNIQYF
CDR3 DNA: TGTGCCAGCAGCTTCAAGGGGACTAAAAACATTCAGTACTTC
V gene: TRBV13
J gene: TRBJ2-4
D gene: .
clone size: many

CDR3 protein: CATGTSTDTQYF
CDR3 DNA: TGTGCCACCGGGACTAGCACAGATACGCAGTATTTT
V gene: TRBV10-3
J gene: TRBJ2-3
D gene: .
clone size: many

CDR3 protein: CASRVGAGEQYF
CDR3 DNA: TGTGCCAGCCGGGTGGGAGCGGGGGAGCAGTACTTC
V gene: TRBV6-2/TRBV6-3
J gene: TRBJ2-7
D gene: TRBD2
clone size: many

CDR3 protein: CSARDSLAGLNIQYF
CDR3 DNA: TGCAGTGCTAGAGATAGCCTAGCGGGATTAAACATTCAGTACTTC
V gene: TRBV20-1
J gene: TRBJ2-4
D gene: TRBD2
clone size: many

CDR3 protein: CASSLYGQGTHYEQYF
CDR3 DNA: TGTGCCAGCAGCTTATACGGCCAGGGGACCCACTACGAGCAGTACTTC
V gene: TRBV7-9
J gene: TRBJ2-7
D gene: .
clone size: .

CDR3 protein: CSVLTEETQYF
CDR3 DNA: TGCAGCGTTCTAACAGAAGAGACCCAGTACTTC
V gene: TRBV29-1
J gene: TRBJ2-5
D gene: .
clone size: .

CDR3 protein: CASSQFWEVNAYEQYF
CDR3 DNA: TGTGCCAGCAGCCAATTCTGGGAGGTCAACGCCTACGAGCAGTACTTC
V gene: TRBV3-1
J gene: TRBJ2-7
D gene: .
clone size: many

CDR3 protein: CASSDRGGMSEKLFF
CDR3 DNA: TGTGCCAGCAGTGATCGAGGGGGCATGAGTGAAAAACTGTTTTTT
V gene: TRBV6-1
J gene: TRBJ1-4
D gene: TRBD1
clone size: many